This T cell receptor beta chain was sequenced in a study of blood T cells in healthy people across ages. Overall study findings and caveats: PBMCs went unsorted, and a conclusive naive versus antigen-experienced comparison was therefore prevented.

The second PCR ran about 6 to 12 cycles with a sample-barcoded 5' primer and J-beta primers. MiXCR, applied by TCRdb to the 5' RACE reads, yields one record per CDR3 protein. The sample comprises 650,000 to 1,000,000 distinct CDR3 sequences, about 37% of which are singletons, and 10% to 15% rests with the top ten. Peripheral blood samples of around 9.3 milliliters were drawn from each donor. As regards this clonotype: The target antigen is unknown.

V was trimmed by 10 bases and J by 5 bases, leaving 14 bases between them. Germline-derived CDR1 and CDR2 are MNHEY and SVGEGT. The CDR3 spans 12 residues. This rearrangement joins TRBV6-2 or TRBV6-3 to TRBJ2-5; D is possibly TRBD1 (6 bases). This sequence originates from a man aged 18 to 29 in good health. Input material: blood. CDR3 sequence reads: CANYPQGETQYF. The CDR3 coding sequence is TGTGCCAACTACCCACAGGGCGAGACCCAGTACTTC.